Following are 20 T cell receptor beta chains from one sample sequenced in a study of beta chain features in type 1 diabetes. Isolated RNA was reverse transcribed in full, so expressed TCRB transcripts were sequenced. Generated by immunoSEQ multiplex PCR, the TCRdb table keeps only in-frame clones and is missing some. The sample yields about half a million clones, about an eighth seen once. Sequencing used naive CD4+ T cells from blood. These receptors all come from a woman aged 18-35 years in good health.

The chain employs TRBV23-1 and TRBJ1-1; no clear D gene. TRBV23-1 falls under the ORF class, with uncertain function. There are 15 residues in the CDR3. V was shortened by 2 bases and J by 0 bases, with 10 bases between the two germline ends. Written as DNA, the CDR3 is TGCGCCAGCAGTCAAGACCTTATTATGAACACTGAAGCTTTCTTT. This translates into CASSQDLIMNTEAFF.

V usage is TRBV5-6 and J usage is TRBJ2-5; D might be TRBD1 (5 bases). CDR1 is SGHDT, CDR2 YYEEEE, per germline. This CDR3 is 14 amino acids long. V lost 1 base and J 1 base, leaving 8 bases between the germline ends. CDR3 coding DNA: TGTGCCAGCAGCTTGCAGGGTATCCAAGAGACCCAGTACTTC. Translation: CASSLQGIQETQYF.

This sequence joins TRBV5-1 and TRBJ2-3; D uncertain. Between the trimmed V and J ends, which lost 1 base and 3 bases, there was a span of 12 bases. Germline assignment: CDR1 SGHRS and CDR2 YFSETQ. The CDR3 is made up of 15 amino acids. The CDR3 loop reads CASSLRTAMTDTQYF. Here the CDR3 DNA reads TGCGCCAGCAGCTTGCGGACGGCTATGACAGATACGCAGTATTTT. The full variable domain, completed using reference TRBV5-1 and TRBJ2-3, is KAGVTQTPRYLIKTRGQQVTLSCSPISGHRSVSWYQQTPGQGLQFLFEYFSETQRNKGNFPGRFSGRQFSNSRSEMNVSTLELGDSALYLCASSLRTAMTDTQYFGPGTRLTVL.

This clone appeared a few times. The CDR3 loop is CASSFLASKNEQFF. DNA for the CDR3: TGTGCCAGCAGTTTTCTAGCGTCAAAAAATGAGCAGTTCTTC. The rearrangement links TRBV27 to TRBJ2-1; D is perhaps TRBD2 (6 bases). The CDR3 extends over 14 amino acids. Trimming pared 3 bases from V and 7 bases from J, leaving 13 bases between. Per the germline V gene, CDR1 is MNHEY and CDR2 is SMNVEV (reference sequence).

The chain links TRBV7-2 to TRBJ1-6, with D possibly TRBD1 on 5 matching bases. Deletions cut 1 base from V and 11 bases from J, with 9 bases between. Germline loops: CDR1 SGHTA, CDR2 FQGNSA. This CDR3 region has 13 residues. CDR3 DNA sequence: TGTGCCAGCAGCTTAGTAGGGGTACCACCCCTCCACTTT. This codes for CASSLVGVPPLHF. The entire variable domain, with the rest obtained from reference TRBV7-2 and TRBJ1-6, is as follows: GAGVSQSPSNKVTEKGKDVELRCDPISGHTALYWYRQSLGQGLEFLIYFQGNSAPDKSGLPSDRFSAERTGGSVSTLTIQRTQQEDSAVYLCASSLVGVPPLHFGNGTRLTVT.

This clone was counted only a few times. The chain combines TRBV25-1 with TRBJ1-2, with D maybe TRBD1 (6 bases). The germline gives CDR1 MGHDK, CDR2 SYGVNS. V lost 2 bases, J lost 0 bases, and 10 bases lay in between. This CDR3 spans 15 amino acids. The CDR3 coding sequence is TGTGCCAGCAGTGAACCGGGGGCCACTAACTATGGCTACACCTTC. Its translation: CASSEPGATNYGYTF.

The V gene is TRBV27, the J gene TRBJ2-3, with no clear D. Germline-derived CDR1 and CDR2 are MNHEY and SMNVEV (reference sequence). Trimming removed 4 bases from V and 0 bases from J, with 11 bases in between. The CDR3 spans 15 residues. The DNA for the CDR3 is TGTGCCAGCAGTTCCTATTCCTCTAGCACAGATACGCAGTATTTT. Translated, it gives CASSSYSSSTDTQYF.

This clone was observed a handful of times. The V gene is TRBV29-1, the J gene TRBJ1-2; TRBD1 might be the D (6 bases). This CDR3 contains 16 residues. Between the trimmed V and J ends, which lost 4 bases and 0 bases, there was a span of 18 bases. Germline V gene sequence: CDR1 SQVTM, CDR2 ANQGSEA. This CDR3 reads CSVGLVAGVSNYGYTF. Here the CDR3 DNA reads TGCAGCGTTGGCCTGGTCGCAGGGGTTTCTAACTATGGCTACACCTTC.

This clone was recorded a few times. Different DNA sequences within this sample yield the same CDR3. V and J are TRBV11-2 and TRBJ2-3; unclear D gene. V lost 3 bases and J 6 bases, leaving 4 bases between the germline ends. The germline CDR1 and CDR2 sequences are SGHAT and FQNNGV. CDR3 length: 11 amino acids. CDR3 nucleotides: TGTGCCAGCAGCTTGGTCGATACGCAGTATTTT. Encoded protein: CASSLVDTQYF.

The chain couples TRBV10-3 to TRBJ2-7; D is unresolved. CDR1 and CDR2 (germline): ENHRY, SYGVKD. This CDR3 region has 14 residues. The ends were cut back, 0 bases at V and 2 bases at J, with 8 bases in the middle. The CDR3 DNA is TGTGCCATCAGTGAGTCTCCAGAAACCTACGAGCAGTACGTC. Translation: CAISESPETYEQYV.

This clone was counted many times. The genes are TRBV7-9 and TRBJ2-1; 9 bases align to TRBD1. The CDR3 loop spans 16 amino acids. V trimming: 4 bases; J trimming: 8 bases; junction bases outside the gene matches: 12. Per the germline V gene, CDR1 is SEHNR and CDR2 is FQNEAQ (reference sequence). CDR3 sequence (DNA): TGTGCCAGCAGCTGGCGAGGGACAGGGAAGATCGATGAGCAGTTCTTC. It translates to CASSWRGTGKIDEQFF.

This clone was seen only a few times. The genes are TRBV7-2 and TRBJ1-4; 10 nucleotides agree with TRBD1. This CDR3 comprises 15 residues. Germline lookup yields CDR1 SGHTA and CDR2 FQGNSA. Losses at the gene ends were 5 bases for V and 7 bases for J; bases not matched to a gene: 7. The CDR3 region is CASSRQGAQGEKLFF. The DNA of the CDR3 is TGTGCCAGCAGCAGACAGGGGGCGCAGGGTGAAAAACTGTTTTTT.

The gene calls are TRBV5-1 and TRBJ2-1; 11 bases are shared with TRBD2. The CDR3 covers 15 residues. V lost 2 bases and J lost 8; bases outside the gene matches: 6. Germline V gene lookup returns CDR1 SGHRS and CDR2 YFSETQ. CDR3 sequence: CASSFTSGGLDEQFF. The DNA of the CDR3 is TGCGCCAGCAGCTTCACTAGCGGGGGTCTTGATGAGCAGTTCTTC.

The V call is TRBV27, the J call TRBJ2-4, with D maybe TRBD2 (6 bases). Trimming left V 4 bases short and J 10 bases short, with 23 bases between. Germline V gene lookup returns CDR1 MNHEY and CDR2 SMNVEV (reference sequence). This CDR3 is built from 16 residues. The CDR3 DNA follows: TGTGCCAGCAGTTCGGGGGACGGATACGATTCCTTTATTCAGTACTTC. This codes for CASSSGDGYDSFIQYF.

This clone was seen at least ten times. V and J are TRBV15 and TRBJ2-3, with a weak D call TRBD1 (5 bases). The CDR3 is 14 residues long. Per the germline V gene, CDR1 is LNHNV and CDR2 is YYDKDF (reference sequence). V was shortened by 8 bases and J by 0 bases, with 12 bases between the two germline ends. The CDR3, as DNA: TGTGCCACCGGACACCCGGATAGCACAGATACGCAGTATTTT. Residues: CATGHPDSTDTQYF. Supplemented by reference TRBV15 and TRBJ2-3, the full variable domain reads DAMVIQNPRYQVTQFGKPVTLSCSQTLNHNVMYWYQQKSSQAPKLLFHYYDKDFNNEADTPDNFQSRRPNTSFCFLDIRSPGLGDTAMYLCATGHPDSTDTQYFGPGTRLTVL.

To note about this clone: With a much larger clone just one base away, this may be a read error. The chain joins TRBV9 to TRBJ2-6; D is ambiguous. Germline lookup yields CDR1 SGDLS and CDR2 YYNGEE. Trimming shortened V by 4 bases and J by 0 bases, and 5 bases separated the two germline ends. This CDR3 comprises 14 residues. The CDR3 region is CASSRNSGANVLTF. The CDR3 DNA is TGTGCCAGCAGCCGCAACTCTGGGGCCAACGTCCTGACTTTC.

This clone was observed a few times. V is TRBV30 and J is TRBJ1-2; D may be TRBD1 (6 bases). This CDR3 comprises 13 residues. The germline V gene encodes CDR1 GTSNPN and CDR2 SVGIG (reference sequence). The V and J ends lost 8 bases and 4 bases respectively, with 17 bases between them. CDR3 loop: CARSRGEGYGYTF. The CDR3 DNA sequence: TGTGCCAGAAGCAGGGGTGAGGGCTATGGCTACACCTTC.

This clone has a count of ten or more. The chain carries TRBV29-1 and TRBJ2-1; a weak D match, TRBD2 (5 bases). The CDR3 length is 13 residues. In germline, CDR1 is SQVTM, CDR2 ANQGSEA. Trimming took off 6 bases at V and 9 bases at J, with 18 bases between the two ends. This CDR3 reads CSVASLGGSEQFF. The CDR3 DNA sequence: TGCAGCGTCGCTAGCCTTGGAGGAAGTGAGCAGTTCTTC.

This clone was counted a few times. The V gene is TRBV6-5, the J gene TRBJ2-3; TRBD2 aligns across 9 bases. Germline trimming cut 2 bases from V and 8 bases from J; bases unmatched to any gene: 5. The CDR3 has 14 residues. Per the germline V gene, CDR1 is MNHEY and CDR2 is SVGAGI. The CDR3 DNA reads TGTGCCAGCAGTTACCTGACTAGCGGCTTTACGCAGTATTTT. Residues: CASSYLTSGFTQYF.

This clone was recorded a few times. The genes are TRBV13 and TRBJ2-3; 8 bases map to TRBD2. In germline, CDR1 is PRHDT, CDR2 FYEKMQ (reference sequence). This CDR3 is built from 16 residues. Losses at the gene ends were 2 bases for V and 4 bases for J; bases not matched to a gene: 8. The chain's CDR3 is CASSLWVRGGPDTQYF. DNA of the CDR3: TGTGCCAGCAGCTTATGGGTACGGGGGGGCCCAGATACGCAGTATTTT.